This T cell receptor beta chain comes out of a study of OX40 agonist ivuxolimab in advanced cancers. This CDR3 has 12 residues. Trimming shortened V by 5 bases and J by 2 bases, and 5 bases separated the two germline ends. In germline, CDR1 is SGHVS, CDR2 FQNEAQ. Produced via immunoSEQ multiplex PCR; TCRdb's table is partial and in-frame only. The sample consists of more than 95,000 clones, approximately 93% of them appearing once. This chain connects TRBV7-8 to TRBJ2-3; no clear D. Specimen: CD4+ or CD8+ T cells sorted from blood, collected in a trial of the OX40 agonist ivuxolimab. The clonotype comes from an adult with an advanced solid tumor such as melanoma, head and neck, liver or kidney cancer. This CDR3 reads CASSHNTDTQYF. CDR3 DNA sequence: TGTGCCAGCAGCCACAACACAGATACGCAGTATTTT. Full variable domain (remainder filled in from reference TRBV7-8 and TRBJ2-3): GAGVSQSPRYKVAKRGQDVALRCDPISGHVSLFWYQQALGQGPEFLTYFQNEAQLDKSGLPSDRFFAERPEGSVSTLKIQRTQQEDSAVYLCASSHNTDTQYFGPGTRLTVL.